Below are 19 T cell receptor beta chains sequenced from a single sample in a study of blood T cells in healthy people across ages. Together with a sample-barcoded 5' primer, a J-beta primer mix was included in a second PCR lasting roughly 6 to 12 cycles. In TCRdb, the 5' RACE reads were re-called with MiXCR into one record per CDR3 protein. The sample records hundreds of thousands of distinct CDR3 sequences, 25% to 35% being singletons. The sample comprised blood. Receptors were obtained from a woman aged 80 or over in good health.

A note on this clonotype: A much larger clonotype is one base distant, so this may be a read error. The chain combines TRBV12-3 or TRBV12-4 with TRBJ1-2; D not resolved. This CDR3 contains 15 residues. Trimming took off 6 bases at V and 7 bases at J, with 21 bases between the two ends. The CDR3 DNA sequence: TGTGCCAGCAGCAGCCTGGGCCCATCGGTCGGTGGCTACACCTTC. It is translated as CASSSLGPSVGGYTF.

In the case of this clonotype: This may arise from a read error, as a much more abundant clone is one base away. V gene TRBV7-9 combines with J gene TRBJ2-5; D uncertain. Trimming took 4 bases from V and 11 from J, leaving 23 bases between them. This CDR3 region has 15 residues. CDR1 is SEHNR, CDR2 FQNEAQ, per germline (reference sequence). The CDR3 spells CASSSPGGTSVEQYF. CDR3 nucleotide sequence: TGTGCCAGCAGCTCCCCGGGTGGTACGTCGGTTGAGCAGTACTTC. Drawing the rest from reference TRBV7-9 and TRBJ2-5, the complete variable domain is DTGVSQNPRHKITKRGQNVTFRCDPISEHNRLYWYRQTLGQGPEFLTYFQNEAQLEKSRLLSDRFSAERPKGSFSTLEIQRTEQGDSAMYLCASSSPGGTSVEQYFGPGTRLLVL.

This clonotype appeared a few times. The V gene is TRBV4-2, the J gene TRBJ1-5, with 8 bases that match TRBD1. The CDR3 contains 20 residues. The junction had 18 bases not matched to a gene; V was cut back by 4 bases and J by 1 base. Germline V gene sequence: CDR1 LGHNA, CDR2 YNFKEQ. The CDR3 sequence: CASSPGTGEGTMESNQPQHF. In DNA, the CDR3 is TGTGCCAGCAGCCCCGGGACAGGTGAAGGGACGATGGAGAGCAATCAGCCCCAGCATTTT.

This clonotype was detected only a few times. V usage is TRBV7-3 and J usage is TRBJ2-7; D is possibly TRBD1 or TRBD2 (5 bases each). The germline V gene encodes CDR1 SGHTA and CDR2 FQGTGA. V was pared by 4 bases and J by 6 bases, with 13 bases between. CDR3 size: 13 residues. The DNA for the CDR3 is TGTGCCAGCAGCTCCACATGGGGGAGCGAGCAGTACTTC. Translating it yields CASSSTWGSEQYF. Complete variable domain (other parts from reference TRBV7-3 and TRBJ2-7): GAGVSQTPSNKVTEKGKYVELRCDPISGHTALYWYRQSLGQGPEFLIYFQGTGAADDSGLPNDRFFAVRPEGSVSTLKIQRTERGDSAVYLCASSSTWGSEQYFGPGTRLTVT.

The chain couples TRBV9 to TRBJ2-3, with D possibly being TRBD2 (5 bases). Germline V gene sequence: CDR1 SGDLS, CDR2 YYNGEE. V dropped 0 bases and J dropped 0 bases, with 11 bases sitting between them. This CDR3 contains 16 residues. The CDR3 coding sequence is TGTGCCAGCAGCGTAGATCTGGGAGCTAGCACAGATACGCAGTATTTT. It is translated as CASSVDLGASTDTQYF. Full variable domain (missing parts from reference TRBV9 and TRBJ2-3): DSGVTQTPKHLITATGQRVTLRCSPRSGDLSVYWYQQSLDQGLQFLIQYYNGEERAKGNILERFSAQQFPDLHSELNLSSLELGDSALYFCASSVDLGASTDTQYFGPGTRLTVL.

The chain combines TRBV15 with TRBJ2-3; no clear D. Germline CDR1 reads LNHNV; CDR2 reads YYDKDF (reference sequence). V was clipped by 5 bases and J by 3 bases, with 9 bases between them. The CDR3 is 13 residues long. CDR3 nucleotides: TGTGCCACCAGCGGAGCCGATACAGATACGCAGTATTTT. Amino acids: CATSGADTDTQYF.

CDR3 nucleotide sequence: TGTGCCAGCAGCCAGGAACTGGACCGCACAGATACGCAGTATTTT. The encoded protein is CASSQELDRTDTQYF. The chain is built from TRBV4-2 and TRBJ2-3; D is unresolved. V was clipped by 3 bases and J by 1 base, with 11 bases between them. Germline V gives CDR1 LGHNA, CDR2 YNFKEQ. CDR3 length equals 15 residues.

The chain recombines TRBV20-1 with TRBJ2-7; 14 nucleotides line up with TRBD2. The J call is doubtful: the DNA matches TRBJ2-4 better. This CDR3 is 16 amino acids long. Germline CDR1 is DFQATT and CDR2 is SNEGSKA (reference sequence). The CDR3 protein is CSATMTSGGGGNIQYF. The CDR3 nucleotides read TGCAGTGCTACAATGACTAGCGGGGGGGGAGGAAACATTCAGTACTTC.

V and J are TRBV5-1 and TRBJ1-1; TRBD1 agrees at 8 bases. V dropped 0 bases and J dropped 10; count of bases not matched to a gene: 14. The CDR3 spans 16 residues. Germline lookup yields CDR1 SGHRS and CDR2 YFSETQ. In nucleotides, the CDR3 is TGCGCCAGCAGCTTGGGGTTGGACAGGGTTTCAAGGGGAGCTTTCTTT. This encodes CASSLGLDRVSRGAFF.

The chain recombines TRBV20-1 with TRBJ2-7; 16 positions match TRBD2. Trimming at V came to 5 bases and at J to 2 bases, leaving 3 bases not matched to a gene. The length of the CDR3 is 15 residues. The germline V gene has CDR1 DFQATT and CDR2 SNEGSKA (reference sequence). CDR3 DNA sequence: TGCAGTGCTCACGGGACTAGCGGGGGGGCCTACGAGCAGTACTTC. It is translated as CSAHGTSGGAYEQYF.

This clonotype was seen ten or more times. The gene calls are TRBV5-5 and TRBJ1-4; 7 nucleotides match TRBD1. Looked up from germline, CDR1 is SGHKS and CDR2 is YYEKEE (reference sequence). V shed 1 base and J 10 bases; nucleotides not matched to a gene: 7. The CDR3 is 14 residues long. CDR3 protein: CASSLRDSLAKLFF. The CDR3 bases are TGTGCCAGCAGCTTGAGGGACAGCCTAGCAAAACTGTTTTTT.

At least ten counts were recorded for this clonotype. The chain employs TRBV2 and TRBJ1-5, with 8 bases aligning to TRBD1. Germline loops: CDR1 SNHLY, CDR2 FYNNEI. V shed 8 bases, J shed 0 bases, and the junction held 12 bases outside the gene matches. The CDR3 has 17 amino acids. The CDR3 DNA reads TGTGCCAGCCGTGGGGGACAGGCTTTTTATAGCAATCAGCCCCAGCATTTT. Translating it yields CASRGGQAFYSNQPQHF.

This clonotype came up many times. The CDR3 nucleotides read TGTGCCAGCAGAGACAGCGGTGGCCAGCCCCAGCATTTT. Its translation: CASRDSGGQPQHF. The rearrangement uses TRBV27 and TRBJ1-5; TRBD1 is a possible D gene (5 bases). Deletions cut 6 bases from V and 7 bases from J, with 13 bases between. CDR3 length: 13 residues. Germline CDR1 reads MNHEY; CDR2 reads SMNVEV (reference sequence).

This clonotype was observed a handful of times. The V and J genes are TRBV6-1 and TRBJ2-1; 9 nucleotides match TRBD2. Germline CDR1 and CDR2: MNHNS and SASEGT. Losses at the gene ends were 5 bases for V and 6 bases for J; bases not matched to a gene: 11. The CDR3 runs to 16 residues. This CDR3 reads CASSPTGLAGSNEQFF. For the CDR3, the DNA is TGTGCCAGCAGTCCGACTGGCCTAGCGGGGAGCAATGAGCAGTTCTTC.

This clonotype was picked up a small number of times. With a much larger clone just one base away, this may be a read error. V and J are TRBV12-3 or TRBV12-4 and TRBJ2-1; 7 nucleotides align to TRBD1. The CDR3 is 15 residues long. CDR3 region: CAGRPTGRSYNEQFF. CDR3 in DNA: TGTGCCGGCAGACCGACAGGGCGTTCCTACAATGAGCAGTTCTTC.

This clonotype came up many times. The CDR3 loop reads CASSLGQVGEQFF. The CDR3 coding sequence is TGCGCCAGCAGCTTGGGCCAGGTTGGTGAGCAGTTCTTC. This sequence joins TRBV5-1 and TRBJ2-1, with D unresolved. Between the trimmed V and J ends, which lost 0 bases and 9 bases, there was a span of 10 bases. CDR1 and CDR2 (germline): SGHRS, YFSETQ. The CDR3 loop spans 13 amino acids.

V is TRBV30 and J is TRBJ1-4; 11 bases align to TRBD1. Trimming removed 8 bases from V and 3 bases from J; junction bases left unmatched: 5. The V gene's germline CDR1 is GTSNPN and CDR2 SVGIG (reference sequence). The CDR3 loop spans 14 amino acids. The CDR3 DNA is TGTGCCCGGGGACAGGGGGGGTCTAATGAAAAACTGTTTTTT. Protein product: CARGQGGSNEKLFF.

The J gene is TRBJ1-2, the V gene TRBV18; the D gene is possibly TRBD1 (5 bases). V lost 2 bases and J lost 4, with 14 bases in between. This CDR3 is built from 15 residues. Germline V CDR1 and CDR2: KGHSH, LQKENI. Here the CDR3 DNA reads TGTGCCAGCTCACCAAGAGGGGATTCGGTCTATGGCTACACCTTC. Protein sequence: CASSPRGDSVYGYTF.

V usage is TRBV20-1 and J usage is TRBJ2-1; D is possibly TRBD1 (6 bases). The CDR3 extends over 16 amino acids. The germline gives CDR1 DFQATT, CDR2 SNEGSKA (reference sequence). Between the trimmed V and J ends, which lost 1 base and 7 bases, there was a span of 20 bases. The CDR3 region is CSARVLDRKTQNEQFF. Written as DNA, the CDR3 is TGCAGTGCTAGAGTTTTGGACAGAAAGACACAGAATGAGCAGTTCTTC.